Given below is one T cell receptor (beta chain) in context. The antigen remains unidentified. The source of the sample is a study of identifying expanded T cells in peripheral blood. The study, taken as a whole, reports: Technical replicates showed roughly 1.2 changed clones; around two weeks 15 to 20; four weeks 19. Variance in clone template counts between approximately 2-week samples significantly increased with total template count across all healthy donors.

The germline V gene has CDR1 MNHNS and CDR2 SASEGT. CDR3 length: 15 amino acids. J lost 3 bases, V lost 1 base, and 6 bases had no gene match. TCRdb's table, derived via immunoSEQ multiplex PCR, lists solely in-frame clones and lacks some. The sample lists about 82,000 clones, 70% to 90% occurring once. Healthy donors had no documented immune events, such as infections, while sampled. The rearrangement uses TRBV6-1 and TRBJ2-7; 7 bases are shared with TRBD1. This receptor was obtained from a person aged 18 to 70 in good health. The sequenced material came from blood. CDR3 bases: TGTGCCAGCAGTGAAGGGGGACAGATCAACTACGAGCAGTACTTC. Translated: CASSEGGQINYEQYF.